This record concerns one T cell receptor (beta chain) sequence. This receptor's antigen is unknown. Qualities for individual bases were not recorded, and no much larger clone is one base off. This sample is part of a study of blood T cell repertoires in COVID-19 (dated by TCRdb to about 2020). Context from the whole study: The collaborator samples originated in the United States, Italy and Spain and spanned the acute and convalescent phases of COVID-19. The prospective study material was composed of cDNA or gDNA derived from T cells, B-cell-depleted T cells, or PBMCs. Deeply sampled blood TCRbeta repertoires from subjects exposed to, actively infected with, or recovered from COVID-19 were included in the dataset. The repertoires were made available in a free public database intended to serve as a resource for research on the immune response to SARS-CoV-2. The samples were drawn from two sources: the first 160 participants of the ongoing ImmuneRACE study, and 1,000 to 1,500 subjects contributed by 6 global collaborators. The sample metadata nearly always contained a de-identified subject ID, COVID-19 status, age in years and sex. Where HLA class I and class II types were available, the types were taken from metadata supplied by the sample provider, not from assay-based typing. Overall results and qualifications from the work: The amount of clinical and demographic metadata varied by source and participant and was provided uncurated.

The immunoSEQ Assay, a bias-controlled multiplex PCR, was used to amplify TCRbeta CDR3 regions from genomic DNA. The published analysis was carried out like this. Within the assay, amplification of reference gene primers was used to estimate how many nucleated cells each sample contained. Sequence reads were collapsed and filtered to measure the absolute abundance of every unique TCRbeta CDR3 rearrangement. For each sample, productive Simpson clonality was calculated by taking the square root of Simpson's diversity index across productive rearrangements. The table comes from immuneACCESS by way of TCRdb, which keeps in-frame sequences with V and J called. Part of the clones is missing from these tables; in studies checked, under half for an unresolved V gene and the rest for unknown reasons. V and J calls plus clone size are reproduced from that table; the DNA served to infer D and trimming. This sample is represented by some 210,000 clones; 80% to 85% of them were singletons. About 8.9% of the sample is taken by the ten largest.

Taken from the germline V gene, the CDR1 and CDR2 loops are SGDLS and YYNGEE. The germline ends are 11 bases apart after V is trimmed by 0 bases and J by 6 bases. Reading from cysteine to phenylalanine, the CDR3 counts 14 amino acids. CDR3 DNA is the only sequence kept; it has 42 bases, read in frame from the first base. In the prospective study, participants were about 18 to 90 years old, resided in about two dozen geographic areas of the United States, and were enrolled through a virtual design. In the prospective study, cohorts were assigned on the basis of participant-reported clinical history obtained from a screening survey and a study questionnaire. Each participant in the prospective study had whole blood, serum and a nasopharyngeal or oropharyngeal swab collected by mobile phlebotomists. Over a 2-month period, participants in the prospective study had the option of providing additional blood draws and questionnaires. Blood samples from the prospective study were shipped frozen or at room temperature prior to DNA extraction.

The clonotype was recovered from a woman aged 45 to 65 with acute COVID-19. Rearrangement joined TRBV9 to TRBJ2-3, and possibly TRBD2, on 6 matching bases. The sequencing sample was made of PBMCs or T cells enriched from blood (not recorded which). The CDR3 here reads CASSVDGGADTQYF. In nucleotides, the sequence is TGTGCCAGCAGCGTAGATGGAGGGGCCGATACGCAGTATTTT.